Following are 28 T cell receptor beta chains from one sample sequenced in a study of CD8+CD57+ T cells in acquired aplastic anemia. The study profiled TCR beta VDJ and CDR3 using genomic DNA as template. TCRdb itself ran the reads through MiXCR, one entry per CDR3 protein. The sample holds 150,000 to 200,000 distinct CDR3 sequences, about three fifths seen once. Source material: sorted CD4+, CD8+, or CD8+CD57+ T cells (not recorded which) from PBMCs. These TCRs come from a human donor in good health.

The CDR3 region is CASSEGIYTEAFF. In nucleotides, the CDR3 is TGCGCCAGCAGTGAGGGAATTTACACTGAAGCTTTCTTT. This rearrangement joins TRBV10-2 to TRBJ1-1; no reliable D call. The CDR3 has 13 residues. Germline V gene data show CDR1 as WSHSY and CDR2 as SAAADI. V dropped 2 bases and J dropped 3 bases, with 7 bases sitting between them.

This sequence joins TRBV7-9 and TRBJ2-2; D possibly corresponds to TRBD2 (5 bases). The CDR3 is 15 residues long. CDR1 and CDR2 from the germline V gene are SEHNR and FQNEAQ (reference sequence). The germline V and J ends were trimmed by 1 base and 4 bases, with 10 bases remaining between them. The CDR3 region has the DNA TGTGCCAGCAGCTTAGTCCCTAGCTCCACCGGGGAGCTGTTTTTT. Its translation: CASSLVPSSTGELFF.

Of note for this clonotype: Germline and junction disagree at one end, which may indicate a read error. The rearrangement joins TRBV7-7 to TRBJ1-3; 8 bases fit TRBD1. The CDR3 spans 16 residues. Germline CDR1 SSHAT, CDR2 FNYEAQ (reference sequence). In DNA, the CDR3 is TGTGCTAGCACCCAGTCCAGGGGGCCTTTGGGAAACACCATATATTTT. Amino acid sequence: CASTQSRGPLGNTIYF. The full variable domain, with the rest looked up from reference TRBV7-7 and TRBJ1-3, is GAGVSQSPRYKVTKRGQDVTLRCDPISSHATLYWYQQALGQGPEFLTYFNYEAQPDKSGLPSDRFSAERPEGSISTLTIQRTEQRDSAMYRCASTQSRGPLGNTIYFGEGSWLTVV.

V and J are TRBV7-3 and TRBJ2-5; tentative D call: TRBD1 (6 bases). Germline CDR1 reads SGHTA; CDR2 reads FQGTGA. The CDR3 is 14 residues long. The V end was cut by 5 bases, the J end by 5 bases, with 15 bases between. Written as DNA, the CDR3 is TGTGCCAGCAGCCCTGGTGCAGGGGCGGAGACCCAGTACTTC. Its translation is CASSPGAGAETQYF. Variable domain in full (rest from reference TRBV7-3 and TRBJ2-5): GAGVSQTPSNKVTEKGKYVELRCDPISGHTALYWYRQSLGQGPEFLIYFQGTGAADDSGLPNDRFFAVRPEGSVSTLKIQRTERGDSAVYLCASSPGAGAETQYFGPGTRLLVL.

The genes are TRBV5-6 and TRBJ2-3, with 8 positions matching TRBD2. The V and J ends lost 4 bases and 6 bases, in that order; junction bases with no gene match: 7. The germline CDR1 and CDR2 sequences are SGHDT and YYEEEE. The CDR3 consists of 14 residues. The CDR3 sequence is CASSVSGAVDTQYF. CDR3 bases: TGTGCCAGCAGCGTTAGCGGGGCCGTCGATACGCAGTATTTT.

The chain has TRBV15 and TRBJ2-2; TRBD2 aligns across 10 bases. The length of the CDR3 is 15 residues. The germline V gene has CDR1 LNHNV and CDR2 YYDKDF (reference sequence). Losses at the gene ends were 5 bases for V and 3 bases for J; bases not matched to a gene: 3. CDR3 in amino acids: CATSPSGSYTGELFF. DNA of the CDR3: TGTGCCACCAGCCCTAGCGGGAGCTACACCGGGGAGCTGTTTTTT.

This clonotype was recorded a few times. The V call is TRBV5-5, the J call TRBJ2-5; D gene unclear. This CDR3 spans 12 amino acids. V lost 6 bases and J lost 7, with 13 bases in between. Germline V lookup: CDR1 SGHKS, CDR2 YYEKEE (reference sequence). In nucleotides, the CDR3 is TGTGCCAGCAACGTCATCCCGGGGACCCAGTACTTC. Encoded protein: CASNVIPGTQYF.

V gene TRBV9 combines with J gene TRBJ1-1, with 8 positions matching TRBD1. The J segment lost 3 bases and the V segment lost 3 bases, leaving 4 bases of the junction unmatched. Germline CDR1 and CDR2: SGDLS and YYNGEE. The CDR3 runs 14 residues. CDR3 coding DNA: TGTGCCAGCAGCGCACAGGGGGTGGACACTGAAGCTTTCTTT. Translating it yields CASSAQGVDTEAFF. The full variable domain, in which reference TRBV9 and TRBJ1-1 provide the parts outside the CDR3, is DSGVTQTPKHLITATGQRVTLRCSPRSGDLSVYWYQQSLDQGLQFLIQYYNGEERAKGNILERFSAQQFPDLHSELNLSSLELGDSALYFCASSAQGVDTEAFFGQGTRLTVV.

V gene TRBV7-9 combines with J gene TRBJ1-1; D possibly corresponds to TRBD1 (6 bases). V lost 5 bases to trimming and J lost 8 bases, with 18 bases between them. Germline CDR1 reads SEHNR; CDR2 reads FQNEAQ (reference sequence). This CDR3 region has 14 residues. The CDR3 spells CASSLGQMREEAFF. DNA for the CDR3: TGTGCCAGCAGCCTAGGACAGATGCGGGAAGAAGCTTTCTTT.

In its sample, this clonotype was seen many times. V is TRBV7-9 and J is TRBJ2-5; tentatively, D is TRBD1 (6 bases). V lost 0 bases, J lost 5 bases, and 13 bases lay in between. CDR3 size: 15 residues. The germline CDR1 and CDR2 sequences are SEHNR and FQNEAQ (reference sequence). The CDR3 nucleotides read TGTGCCAGCAGCTTAGCGCGCCAGGGGACGGAGACCCAGTACTTC. This gives the protein CASSLARQGTETQYF.

There are many counts of this clonotype. The gene calls are TRBV11-1 and TRBJ1-1; D gene ambiguous. Germline CDR1 SGHAT, CDR2 FQDESV (reference sequence). Deletions cut 3 bases from V and 0 bases from J, with 5 bases between. CDR3 size: 13 residues. The CDR3 here is CASSFSMNTEAFF. The CDR3, as DNA: TGTGCCAGCAGCTTCTCGATGAACACTGAAGCTTTCTTT. Combining the CDR3 with reference TRBV11-1 and TRBJ1-1 gives the whole variable domain EAEVAQSPRYKITEKSQAVAFWCDPISGHATLYWYRQILGQGPELLVQFQDESVVDDSQLPKDRFSAERLKGVDSTLKIQPAELGDSAMYLCASSFSMNTEAFFGQGTRLTVV.

The rearrangement uses TRBV20-1 and TRBJ2-7; D call uncertain. Germline-derived CDR1 and CDR2 are DFQATT and SNEGSKA (reference sequence). CDR3 size: 14 residues. Trimming cost V 1 base and J 3 bases, with 13 bases left between them. The CDR3 region has the DNA TGCAGTGCTAGAGGGCCTTCTGGGAACTACGAGCAGTACTTC. This gives the protein CSARGPSGNYEQYF.

The V and J genes are TRBV7-3 and TRBJ2-3, with 9 bases aligning to TRBD2. The V and J ends lost 4 bases and 2 bases, in that order; junction bases with no gene match: 1. Looked up from germline, CDR1 is SGHTA and CDR2 is FQGTGA. This CDR3 comprises 14 residues. The CDR3 reads CASSSSGVTDTQYF. The CDR3, as DNA: TGTGCCAGCAGCTCTAGCGGGGTCACAGATACGCAGTATTTT.

This clonotype was picked up a small number of times. The chain joins TRBV29-1 to TRBJ2-2, with D perhaps being TRBD1 or TRBD2 (7 bases each). Germline V gives CDR1 SQVTM, CDR2 ANQGSEA. The germline V and J ends were trimmed by 6 bases and 1 base, with 15 bases remaining between them. The CDR3 contains 15 residues. The CDR3 nucleotides are TGCAGCGTCCAGGGGGTAGCGGGGAACACCGGGGAGCTGTTTTTT. Protein: CSVQGVAGNTGELFF.

The chain carries TRBV7-9 and TRBJ2-2; TRBD2 agrees at 8 bases. CDR1 and CDR2 (germline): SEHNR, FQNEAQ (reference sequence). The CDR3 is made up of 15 amino acids. V shed 5 bases and J 5 bases; nucleotides not matched to a gene: 7. CDR3 nucleotide sequence: TGTGCCAGCAGCCCACGCGGGGGGACTACCGGGGAGCTGTTTTTT. It specifies CASSPRGGTTGELFF.

This clonotype was picked up many times. This rearrangement joins TRBV6-5 to TRBJ2-2; TRBD1 matches at 7 bases. V lost 7 bases to trimming and J lost 5 bases; unmatched junction nucleotides: 4. The germline V gene encodes CDR1 MNHEY and CDR2 SVGAGI. This CDR3 is 13 amino acids long. Written as DNA, the CDR3 is TGTGCCAGCAACCCGGACAGGACCGGGGAGCTGTTTTTT. Its protein product is CASNPDRTGELFF.

In this sample, this clonotype turned up once. This chain links TRBV7-6 with TRBJ2-3; weak D call: TRBD2 (7 bases). Trimming cost V 5 bases and J 5 bases, with 14 bases left between them. Germline values: CDR1 SGHVS, CDR2 FNYEAQ. The CDR3 consists of 14 residues. The CDR3 protein is CASSRGASGDTQYF. The CDR3 coding sequence is TGTGCCAGCAGCCGGGGGGCGTCGGGAGATACGCAGTATTTT.

The chain combines TRBV7-6 with TRBJ2-6; 7 bases align to TRBD2. The V gene's germline CDR1 is SGHVS and CDR2 FNYEAQ. J gave up 2 bases and V 3 bases, and 7 bases lay outside the gene matches. The CDR3 is made up of 17 amino acids. In DNA form, the CDR3 reads TGTGCCAGCAGCTTTGGGAGGGAGACCACTGGGGCCAACGTCCTGACTTTC. Amino acid sequence: CASSFGRETTGANVLTF.

J is TRBJ2-7 and V is TRBV20-1; 7 bases agree with TRBD1. CDR1 and CDR2 from the germline V gene are DFQATT and SNEGSKA (reference sequence). The CDR3 extends over 13 amino acids. V shed 5 bases and J 2 bases; nucleotides not matched to a gene: 6. CDR3 loop: CSAVTGLAYEQYF. DNA for the CDR3: TGCAGTGCTGTGACAGGGTTAGCCTACGAGCAGTACTTC.

This clonotype was seen only a few times. V usage is TRBV2 and J usage is TRBJ2-3; 9 bases are a match to TRBD1. The V gene end was trimmed by 6 bases and the J gene end by 4 bases; junction bases not matched to a gene: 8. Germline CDR1 and CDR2: SNHLY and FYNNEI. CDR3 length: 15 residues. CDR3 protein: CASRATGGAADTQYF. For the CDR3, the DNA is TGTGCCAGCAGAGCCACAGGGGGCGCAGCAGATACGCAGTATTTT.

The chain combines TRBV9 with TRBJ1-2; D unclear. This CDR3 spans 14 amino acids. Germline CDR1 is SGDLS and CDR2 is YYNGEE. The ends were cut back, 5 bases at V and 0 bases at J, with 11 bases in the middle. As DNA, the CDR3 is TGTGCCAGCAGTACGGACGGTTCTAACTATGGCTACACCTTC. As protein: CASSTDGSNYGYTF. The full variable domain, with the rest looked up from reference TRBV9 and TRBJ1-2, is DSGVTQTPKHLITATGQRVTLRCSPRSGDLSVYWYQQSLDQGLQFLIQYYNGEERAKGNILERFSAQQFPDLHSELNLSSLELGDSALYFCASSTDGSNYGYTFGSGTRLTVV.

The chain joins TRBV7-2 to TRBJ1-2; D is ambiguous. V was pared by 5 bases and J by 1 base, with 8 bases between. The CDR3 loop spans 13 amino acids. Germline-derived CDR1 and CDR2 are SGHTA and FQGNSA. The DNA of the CDR3 is TGTGCCAGCAGCCCGGAGGGTAACTATGGCTACACCTTC. Amino acids: CASSPEGNYGYTF.

The chain couples TRBV7-9 to TRBJ2-7; no definite D call. Trimming cost V 3 bases and J 9 bases, with 9 bases left between them. The length of the CDR3 is 11 residues. Per germline, CDR1 SEHNR and CDR2 FQNEAQ (reference sequence). The CDR3 DNA is TGTGCCAGCAGCTTGGGTCCGGGGCAGTACTTC. As protein: CASSLGPGQYF.

Of note for this clonotype: A read error may produce the germline difference seen at one junction end. This rearrangement joins TRBV5-1 to TRBJ2-1; perhaps TRBD2 as D (5 bases). The germline gives CDR1 SGHRS, CDR2 YFSETQ. This CDR3 is 13 amino acids long. The CDR3 is CASSEVPGNEQFF. The DNA for the CDR3 is TGCGCCAGCAGCGAGGTCCCGGGAAATGAACAGTTCTTC.

The J gene is TRBJ1-2, the V gene TRBV6-2 or TRBV6-3; D gene ambiguous. From germline, CDR1 is MNHEY and CDR2 SVGEGT. The CDR3 length is 15 residues. Trimming shortened V by 2 bases and J by 3 bases, and 13 bases separated the two germline ends. The CDR3 sequence is CASSYDSLTHYGYTF. CDR3 in DNA: TGTGCCAGCAGTTACGATAGTCTGACCCACTATGGCTACACCTTC.

This clonotype was observed many times. The CDR3 DNA follows: TGCAGTGCTACCCGGACTAGCGGGAGTTCGGACGAGCAGTACTTC. Its translation is CSATRTSGSSDEQYF. The chain is built from TRBV20-1 and TRBJ2-7; 13 bases map to TRBD2. This CDR3 has 15 amino acids. Germline CDR1 is DFQATT and CDR2 is SNEGSKA (reference sequence). J gave up 5 bases and V 4 bases, and 8 bases lay outside the gene matches.

The sample holds a few counts of this clonotype. This rearrangement joins TRBV7-2 to TRBJ2-5, with D tentatively TRBD1 or TRBD2 (6 bases each). V was pared by 4 bases and J by 1 base, with 7 bases between. This CDR3 has 13 amino acids. The germline V gene encodes CDR1 SGHTA and CDR2 FQGNSA. The CDR3 here is CASSWGAQETQYF. The CDR3 coding sequence is TGTGCCAGCAGCTGGGGGGCCCAAGAGACCCAGTACTTC.

In this sample, this clonotype turned up a few times. The J gene is TRBJ2-3, the V gene TRBV24-1; D is uncertain. Germline V gives CDR1 KGHDR, CDR2 SFDVKD. The CDR3 runs to 14 residues. With 0 bases removed from V and 4 bases from J, the gap between germline ends came to 7 bases. The CDR3 spells CATSDLLESDTQYF. Here the CDR3 DNA reads TGTGCCACCAGTGATTTGCTGGAGTCAGATACGCAGTATTTT.